The 32 T cell receptor beta chains reported below all come from one sample, sequenced in a study of cytomegalovirus exposure and HLA in healthy donors. The table came from immunoSEQ multiplex PCR; TCRdb's copy has only in-frame clones and leaves some out. The table records fewer than 400,000 clones, more than 80% of them present only once. Sequencing was performed on PBMCs. The receptor source for this set is a young woman in good health and CMV-seronegative.

This clone has just a few counts. The chain links TRBV5-1 to TRBJ2-7; no reliable D call. The V and J ends lost 3 bases and 0 bases respectively, with 10 bases between them. The CDR3 covers 14 residues. Germline-derived CDR1 and CDR2 are SGHRS and YFSETQ. The CDR3 protein is CASSWSYDSYEQYF. CDR3 in DNA: TGCGCCAGCAGCTGGAGCTATGACTCCTACGAGCAGTACTTC.

The J gene is TRBJ2-5, the V gene TRBV2; 15 positions agree with TRBD2. The trim removed 10 bases at V and 5 bases at J, leaving 5 bases unmatched. The CDR3 spans 14 residues. The germline CDR1 and CDR2 sequences are SNHLY and FYNNEI. CDR3 sequence (DNA): TGTGCCACCAGGACTAGCGGGAGGGTTGAGACCCAGTACTTC. Its translation is CATRTSGRVETQYF. Full variable domain (remainder filled in from reference TRBV2 and TRBJ2-5): EPEVTQTPSHQVTQMGQEVILRCVPISNHLYFYWYRQILGQKVEFLVSFYNNEISEKSEIFDDQFSVERPDGSNFTLKIRSTKLEDSAMYFCATRTSGRVETQYFGPGTRLLVL.

The table lists this clone with a few counts. The chain links TRBV18 to TRBJ2-1; D remains unclear. The CDR3 covers 11 residues. V lost 3 bases, J lost 8 bases, and 5 bases lay in between. CDR1 is KGHSH, CDR2 LQKENI, per germline. The CDR3 DNA follows: TGTGCCAGCTCACCCAGGTATGAGCAGTTCTTC. Its translation is CASSPRYEQFF.

This sequence joins TRBV11-2 and TRBJ2-6; no firm D call. Per the germline V gene, CDR1 is SGHAT and CDR2 is FQNNGV. The germline V and J ends were trimmed by 0 bases and 4 bases, with 4 bases remaining between them. This CDR3 comprises 14 residues. Here the CDR3 DNA reads TGTGCCAGCAGCTTAGACCCGGGGGCCAACGTCCTGACTTTC. This sequence encodes CASSLDPGANVLTF.

This chain joins TRBV28 and TRBJ2-7; maybe TRBD1 (6 bases). Trimming removed 9 bases from V and 3 bases from J, with 21 bases in between. The CDR3 sequence is 15 residues long. From germline, CDR1 is MDHEN and CDR2 SYDVKM. In nucleotides, the CDR3 is TGTGCCAGTCATTACAGGGCTTCGATTATCTACGAGCAGTACTTC. Protein product: CASHYRASIIYEQYF.

This clone was counted a few times. The gene calls are TRBV25-1 and TRBJ1-4; D possibly corresponds to TRBD1 (6 bases). Trimming shortened V by 3 bases and J by 8 bases, and 10 bases separated the two germline ends. CDR1 is MGHDK and CDR2 is SYGVNS in the germline V gene. CDR3 length: 13 residues. In DNA, the CDR3 is TGTGCCAGCAGTGATGGGGGCGGGGAAAAACTGTTTTTT. Translated: CASSDGGGEKLFF.

The chain combines TRBV30 with TRBJ2-1, with 8 bases matching TRBD2. The CDR3 covers 14 residues. Germline-derived CDR1 and CDR2 are GTSNPN and SVGIG (reference sequence). J lost 6 bases, V lost 2 bases, and 6 bases had no gene match. The CDR3, as DNA: TGTGCCTGGAGTCCGGGTAGCGGGGTCAATGAGCAGTTCTTC. This codes for CAWSPGSGVNEQFF.

This chain joins TRBV6-5 and TRBJ1-4; possible D gene TRBD1, 5 bases. CDR3 size: 13 residues. The V and J ends lost 5 bases and 10 bases respectively, with 14 bases between them. The germline V gene has CDR1 MNHEY and CDR2 SVGAGI. CDR3 in amino acids: CASSGVGVGKLFF. CDR3 nucleotide sequence: TGTGCCAGCAGTGGGGTAGGGGTGGGAAAACTGTTTTTT.

This clone occurred once. The chain recombines TRBV4-2 with TRBJ2-3, with a tentative D call TRBD1 (5 bases). Trimming took 0 bases from V and 8 from J, leaving 9 bases between them. From germline, CDR1 is LGHNA and CDR2 YNFKEQ. The CDR3 consists of 13 residues. The CDR3 reads CASSQDGAATQYF. The CDR3 bases are TGTGCCAGCAGCCAAGATGGGGCGGCTACGCAGTATTTT.

The chain couples TRBV20-1 to TRBJ1-1; D remains ambiguous. Germline CDR1 reads DFQATT; CDR2 reads SNEGSKA (reference sequence). The CDR3 consists of 11 residues. V lost 2 bases to trimming and J lost 3 bases, with 4 bases between them. Here the CDR3 reads CSARQDTEAFF. CDR3 coding DNA: TGCAGTGCTAGACAGGACACTGAAGCTTTCTTT.

This sequence joins TRBV29-1 and TRBJ1-2; 9 positions match TRBD1. The length of the CDR3 is 12 residues. J gave up 8 bases and V 7 bases, and 8 bases lay outside the gene matches. Germline V CDR1 and CDR2: SQVTM, ANQGSEA. DNA of the CDR3: TGCAGCGCCGCCGGGACAGGGAAAGGCTACACCTTC. Translating it yields CSAAGTGKGYTF. The full variable domain, in which reference TRBV29-1 and TRBJ1-2 provide the parts outside the CDR3, is SAVISQKPSRDICQRGTSLTIQCQVDSQVTMMFWYRQQPGQSLTLIATANQGSEATYESGFVIDKFPISRPNLTFSTLTVSNMSPEDSSIYLCSAAGTGKGYTFGSGTRLTVV.

In DNA, the CDR3 is TGCGCCAGCAGCGCCCTGACTAGCGGAGGGGTTTACACCGGGGAGCTGTTTTTT. Translating it yields CASSALTSGGVYTGELFF. V and J are TRBV5-1 and TRBJ2-2; the match to TRBD2 covers 9 bases. In germline, CDR1 is SGHRS, CDR2 YFSETQ. This CDR3 region has 18 residues. After removal of 4 bases from V and 3 bases from J, the junction contained 13 bases not matched to a gene.

The chain carries TRBV7-2 and TRBJ2-7; tentatively, D is TRBD1 (6 bases). This CDR3 is built from 15 residues. Germline V gives CDR1 SGHTA, CDR2 FQGNSA. The ends were cut back, 5 bases at V and 0 bases at J, with 14 bases in the middle. The CDR3 DNA reads as TGTGCCAGCAGCCTCCGGCAGGGGTACTCCTACGAGCAGTACTTC. Its translation is CASSLRQGYSYEQYF.

As concerns this clone: Other nucleotide sequences in the sample specify the same CDR3. The rearrangement links TRBV28 to TRBJ2-3; D gene unclear. The V end was cut by 5 bases, the J end by 4 bases, with 4 bases between. The CDR3 has 11 residues. Germline V lookup: CDR1 MDHEN, CDR2 SYDVKM. The CDR3 protein is CASSPADTQYF. Here the CDR3 DNA reads TGTGCCAGCAGTCCCGCAGATACGCAGTATTTT.

The chain recombines TRBV7-2 with TRBJ2-1, with 8 nucleotides matching TRBD2. From germline, CDR1 is SGHTA and CDR2 FQGNSA. V dropped 1 base and J dropped 6; count of bases not matched to a gene: 11. The CDR3 length is 17 residues. The CDR3 spells CASSLDTAGGLGNEQFF. The CDR3 DNA sequence: TGTGCCAGCAGCTTAGATACGGCGGGAGGTCTGGGCAATGAGCAGTTCTTC.

This clone showed up just a few times. Other DNA sequences within the sample encode an identical CDR3. This chain links TRBV27 with TRBJ1-5; no definite D call. The CDR3 has 12 amino acids. Trimming stripped 4 bases from V and 6 bases from J, with 7 bases between. The germline CDR1 and CDR2 sequences are MNHEY and SMNVEV (reference sequence). CDR3 in amino acids: CASSSGGQPQHF. The CDR3 DNA follows: TGTGCCAGCAGTTCCGGAGGTCAGCCCCAGCATTTT.

This chain links TRBV7-2 with TRBJ2-3; the D gene is possibly TRBD2 (5 bases). Between the trimmed V and J ends, which lost 1 base and 4 bases, there was a span of 9 bases. This CDR3 region has 14 residues. Per the germline V gene, CDR1 is SGHTA and CDR2 is FQGNSA. The CDR3 region is CASSLELVSDTQYF. In nucleotides, the CDR3 is TGTGCCAGCAGCTTAGAACTAGTCTCAGATACGCAGTATTTT. Using reference TRBV7-2 and TRBJ2-3 for the parts outside the CDR3, the full variable domain is GAGVSQSPSNKVTEKGKDVELRCDPISGHTALYWYRQSLGQGLEFLIYFQGNSAPDKSGLPSDRFSAERTGGSVSTLTIQRTQQEDSAVYLCASSLELVSDTQYFGPGTRLTVL.

The rearrangement links TRBV10-3 to TRBJ2-2; D gene unclear. V lost 0 bases, J lost 4 bases, and 9 bases lay in between. This CDR3 is 15 amino acids long. The V gene's germline CDR1 is ENHRY and CDR2 SYGVKD. This CDR3 reads CAISESKQVTGELFF. CDR3 coding DNA: TGTGCCATCAGTGAGTCTAAGCAGGTCACCGGGGAGCTGTTTTTT.

The V and J genes are TRBV5-1 and TRBJ1-4; a weak D match, TRBD1 (5 bases). Trimming shortened V by 0 bases and J by 7 bases, and 13 bases separated the two germline ends. The length of the CDR3 is 15 residues. The germline CDR1 and CDR2 sequences are SGHRS and YFSETQ. DNA for the CDR3: TGCGCCAGCAGCTTGGCCCCAGGGCAGGGTGAAAAACTGTTTTTT. Translating it yields CASSLAPGQGEKLFF.

This clone was seen a few times. The chain joins TRBV4-1 to TRBJ2-7; 7 bases are shared with TRBD1. Per the germline V gene, CDR1 is MGHRA and CDR2 is YSYEKL. V shed 4 bases and J 2 bases; nucleotides not matched to a gene: 8. The length of the CDR3 is 15 residues. The DNA for the CDR3 is TGCGCCAGCAGCCCAGTTGAGGGGGCCGCCTACGAGCAGTACTTC. This translates into CASSPVEGAAYEQYF.

This clone was observed a handful of times. This sequence joins TRBV11-1 and TRBJ2-7, with D tentatively TRBD2 (5 bases). The germline gives CDR1 SGHAT, CDR2 FQDESV (reference sequence). This CDR3 contains 15 residues. Trimming pared 1 base from V and 4 bases from J, leaving 14 bases between. As DNA, the CDR3 is TGTGCCAGCAGCTTAGAGACGGTCCCGGGATACGAGCAGTACTTC. This encodes CASSLETVPGYEQYF.

The gene calls are TRBV19 and TRBJ2-2, with D perhaps TRBD2 (6 bases). The CDR3 totals 16 residues. V lost 3 bases and J 2 bases, leaving 13 bases between the germline ends. CDR1 is LNHDA and CDR2 is SQIVND in the germline V gene (reference sequence). The CDR3 nucleotides are TGTGCCAGTAGTATTCGTGGGGGGTTAAACACCGGGGAGCTGTTTTTT. It is translated as CASSIRGGLNTGELFF.

The chain employs TRBV27 and TRBJ1-5, with TRBD1 as a possible D gene (6 bases). Trimming took 5 bases from V and 2 from J, leaving 13 bases between them. The CDR3 spans 15 residues. Germline loops: CDR1 MNHEY, CDR2 SMNVEV (reference sequence). The CDR3: CASSKTGTGNQPQHF. The CDR3, as DNA: TGTGCCAGCAGTAAAACAGGGACCGGCAATCAGCCCCAGCATTTT.

This chain uses TRBV2 with TRBJ2-1; TRBD1 might be the D (7 bases). V lost 6 bases and J 5 bases, leaving 17 bases between the germline ends. Germline values: CDR1 SNHLY, CDR2 FYNNEI. The CDR3 is 15 residues long. CDR3 protein: CASRQDRRADNEQFF. The DNA for the CDR3 is TGTGCCAGCAGGCAGGACAGGAGGGCCGACAATGAGCAGTTCTTC.

The V and J genes are TRBV6-5 and TRBJ2-2, with D possibly being TRBD2 (5 bases). The CDR3 is made up of 16 amino acids. The germline V and J ends were trimmed by 2 bases and 1 base, with 11 bases remaining between them. The germline V gene has CDR1 MNHEY and CDR2 SVGAGI. The CDR3, as DNA: TGTGCCAGCAGTTACGATGTTGCGGGGAACACCGGGGAGCTGTTTTTT. Protein sequence: CASSYDVAGNTGELFF.

The chain couples TRBV6-5 to TRBJ1-2, with 8 bases aligning to TRBD1. CDR1 and CDR2 (germline): MNHEY, SVGAGI. The CDR3 loop spans 14 amino acids. The J segment lost 7 bases and the V segment lost 2 bases, leaving 6 bases of the junction unmatched. The CDR3: CASSYKDRAFGYTF. The DNA of the CDR3 is TGTGCCAGCAGTTACAAGGACAGGGCCTTTGGCTACACCTTC.

The chain is built from TRBV4-2 and TRBJ1-3; D not certain. This CDR3 has 16 residues. Trimming took 0 bases from V and 3 from J, leaving 12 bases between them. CDR1 and CDR2 from the germline V gene are LGHNA and YNFKEQ. In DNA form, the CDR3 reads TGTGCCAGCAGCCAAGATGACCGGACTGTTGGAAACACCATATATTTT. This sequence encodes CASSQDDRTVGNTIYF.

The table lists this clone with a count of one. The chain recombines TRBV7-2 with TRBJ2-7; D is unresolved. Germline CDR1 is SGHTA and CDR2 is FQGNSA. Between the trimmed V and J ends, which lost 5 bases and 0 bases, there was a span of 11 bases. The CDR3 is 14 amino acids. CDR3 bases: TGTGCCAGCAGCCCCTATTTTAGCTCCTACGAGCAGTACTTC. This sequence encodes CASSPYFSSYEQYF.

The V call is TRBV5-6, the J call TRBJ2-4; D possibly corresponds to TRBD1 (6 bases). V shed 4 bases and J shed 1 base, with 18 bases lying between them. This CDR3 contains 17 residues. The germline V gene encodes CDR1 SGHDT and CDR2 YYEEEE. Here the CDR3 reads CASSLHDRSLAKNIQYF. The CDR3 coding sequence is TGTGCCAGCAGCCTACATGACAGGTCTTTGGCCAAAAACATTCAGTACTTC.

J is TRBJ2-7 and V is TRBV2; 9 nucleotides align to TRBD1. J gave up 5 bases and V 7 bases, and 3 bases lay outside the gene matches. The germline V gene has CDR1 SNHLY and CDR2 FYNNEI. The length of the CDR3 is 12 residues. This CDR3 reads CASNGQGNEQYF. The CDR3 nucleotides read TGTGCCAGCAACGGACAGGGGAACGAGCAGTACTTC.

The rearrangement joins TRBV2 to TRBJ1-2, with 9 bases lining up with TRBD1. Germline assignment: CDR1 SNHLY and CDR2 FYNNEI. The CDR3 spans 15 residues. Trimming cost V 10 bases and J 8 bases; bases outside gene matches: 17. The CDR3 protein is CATLLGGQGLWGYTF. CDR3 sequence (DNA): TGTGCCACCCTCTTAGGAGGACAGGGGTTATGGGGCTACACCTTC.

The V gene is TRBV4-3, the J gene TRBJ2-1; perhaps TRBD2 as D (6 bases). Trimming removed 4 bases from V and 8 bases from J, with 21 bases in between. In germline, CDR1 is LGHNA, CDR2 YSLEER. This CDR3 has 16 amino acids. The CDR3 loop reads CASSPERLVGEDEQFF. CDR3 DNA: TGCGCCAGCAGCCCCGAAAGACTAGTGGGGGAGGATGAGCAGTTCTTC.